The 30 T cell receptor beta chains listed next were all sequenced from one sample in a study of T cells in Graves' hyperthyroidism and ophthalmopathy. TCR beta CDR3 regions were amplified from RNA transcripts. The TCR CDR3 first-round RT-PCR relied on the HTBI primer set. TCRdb re-derived calls from the multiplex PCR reads in MiXCR, one entry per CDR3 protein. Among 250,000 to 400,000 distinct CDR3 sequences, roughly 13% were seen once, and the ten largest hold 34%. The sequencing input was blood. All receptors derive from a woman between 40 and 50 years old with Graves' ophthalmopathy.

There are many counts of this clonotype. The V call is TRBV20-1, the J call TRBJ1-4; TRBD1 matches at 9 bases. J gave up 5 bases and V 3 bases, and 1 base lay outside the gene matches. The CDR3 is 13 amino acids. Per germline, CDR1 DFQATT and CDR2 SNEGSKA (reference sequence). CDR3 DNA: TGCAGTGCTAGGGGACAGGGAAATGAAAAACTGTTTTTT. This gives the protein CSARGQGNEKLFF.

This clonotype was found many times. V usage is TRBV28 and J usage is TRBJ2-3; D unresolved. This CDR3 comprises 15 residues. Trimming removed 5 bases from V and 0 bases from J, with 12 bases in between. Germline V CDR1 and CDR2: MDHEN, SYDVKM. CDR3 region: CASSPAEYSTDTQYF. The CDR3 bases are TGTGCCAGCAGTCCCGCAGAGTATAGCACAGATACGCAGTATTTT.

This clonotype came up many times. The chain couples TRBV25-1 to TRBJ2-4, with TRBD2 matching over 12 bases. The V segment lost 6 bases and the J segment 0 bases; nucleotides outside the gene matches: 6. The germline V gene has CDR1 MGHDK and CDR2 SYGVNS. CDR3 length: 17 amino acids. CDR3 nucleotide sequence: TGTGCCAGCAGCGGACTAGCGGGAAAGCTAGCCAAAAACATTCAGTACTTC. Encoded protein: CASSGLAGKLAKNIQYF.

This clonotype has at least ten counts. J is TRBJ2-7 and V is TRBV28, with TRBD2 identical over 8 bases. This CDR3 has 14 amino acids. CDR1 MDHEN and CDR2 SYDVKM come from the germline V gene. V lost 3 bases to trimming and J lost 3 bases; unmatched junction nucleotides: 4. The DNA for the CDR3 is TGTGCCAGCAGTTTGCTAGCGGGTGTCTACGAGCAGTACTTC. This translates into CASSLLAGVYEQYF.

The chain joins TRBV20-1 to TRBJ1-5; D may be TRBD1 (5 bases). The CDR3 contains 14 residues. In germline, CDR1 is DFQATT, CDR2 SNEGSKA (reference sequence). Trimming pared 5 bases from V and 1 base from J, leaving 12 bases between. The CDR3, as DNA: TGCAGTGCTTGGGGGGAGGACAGCAATCAGCCCCAGCATTTT. It yields the protein CSAWGEDSNQPQHF.

In its sample, this clonotype was seen a few times. This chain connects TRBV3-1 to TRBJ2-1; no clear D. Trimming cost V 1 base and J 12 bases, with 10 bases left between them. The germline CDR1 and CDR2 sequences are LGHDT and YNNKEL (reference sequence). This CDR3 region has 12 residues. The CDR3 spells CASSQVGNAQFF. In nucleotides, the CDR3 is TGTGCCAGCAGCCAAGTAGGAAACGCGCAGTTCTTC.

This clonotype has ten or more counts. The chain recombines TRBV2 with TRBJ1-1, with a weak D call TRBD1 (6 bases). Germline CDR1 is SNHLY and CDR2 is FYNNEI. Trimming removed 6 bases from V and 8 bases from J, with 13 bases in between. CDR3 length: 12 residues. In DNA form, the CDR3 reads TGTGCCAGCAGCGCAGAGGGACAAGAAGCTTTCTTT. This codes for CASSAEGQEAFF.

A word on this clonotype: This sequence may be a read error, since a much larger clone differs from it by one base. The V and J genes are TRBV7-9 and TRBJ2-2, with D possibly TRBD2 on 5 matching bases. The CDR3 length is 12 residues. Germline CDR1 and CDR2: SEHNR and FQNEAQ (reference sequence). The CDR3 sequence is CASTKATGEPFF. The DNA of the CDR3 is TGTGCCAGCACTAAAGCCACCGGGGAGCCGTTTTTT.

This clonotype showed up many times. This chain uses TRBV11-2 with TRBJ1-3; D gene uncertain. The CDR3 is made up of 13 amino acids. The V and J ends lost 5 bases and 0 bases respectively, with 5 bases between them. CDR1 is SGHAT and CDR2 is FQNNGV in the germline V gene. The CDR3 reads CASSGTSGNTIYF. The CDR3 nucleotides are TGTGCCAGCAGCGGAACCTCTGGAAACACCATATATTTT. Variable domain in full (rest from reference TRBV11-2 and TRBJ1-3): EAGVAQSPRYKIIEKRQSVAFWCNPISGHATLYWYQQILGQGPKLLIQFQNNGVVDDSQLPKDRFSAERLKGVDSTLKIQPAKLEDSAVYLCASSGTSGNTIYFGEGSWLTVV.

In its sample, this clonotype was seen a few times. The chain recombines TRBV20-1 with TRBJ1-1; 10 bases align to TRBD1. The CDR3 has 13 amino acids. V was clipped by 4 bases and J by 10 bases; unmatched bases: 9. CDR1 is DFQATT, CDR2 SNEGSKA, per germline (reference sequence). The CDR3 region is CSATGQGVTLAFF. The CDR3 nucleotides are TGCAGTGCTACAGGACAGGGGGTAACTCTAGCTTTCTTT.

This clonotype occurred many times. This chain connects TRBV10-1 to TRBJ2-3; D possibly corresponds to TRBD1 (6 bases). Between the trimmed V and J ends, which lost 6 bases and 5 bases, there was a span of 15 bases. CDR1 and CDR2 from the germline V gene are WNHNN and SYGVQD (reference sequence). This CDR3 region has 14 residues. The DNA of the CDR3 is TGCGCCAGCAGCGGGACAAAAGGGGGAGATACGCAGTATTTT. It specifies CASSGTKGGDTQYF.

On this clonotype itself: A read error may be the cause here, since a much bigger clone is one base away. J is TRBJ2-1 and V is TRBV6-1; weak D call: TRBD2 (5 bases). The CDR3 loop spans 13 amino acids. The V gene's germline CDR1 is MNHNS and CDR2 SASEGT. CDR3 in amino acids: CANSYREGNEQFF. CDR3 in DNA: TGTGCCAACAGTTACCGTGAGGGAAATGAGCAGTTCTTC.

The CDR3 DNA reads TGTGCCAGCAGCTACGCGATGGAAGAAAAACTGTTTTTT. This codes for CASSYAMEEKLFF. The rearrangement links TRBV5-5 to TRBJ1-4; the D is unclear. Looked up from germline, CDR1 is SGHKS and CDR2 is YYEKEE (reference sequence). This CDR3 is 13 amino acids long. The V and J ends lost 3 bases and 8 bases respectively, with 11 bases between them. The full variable domain, completed using reference TRBV5-5 and TRBJ1-4, is DAGVTQSPTHLIKTRGQQVTLRCSPISGHKSVSWYQQVLGQGPQFIFQYYEKEERGRGNFPDRFSARQFPNYSSELNVNALLLGDSALYLCASSYAMEEKLFFGSGTQLSVL.

V is TRBV20-1 and J is TRBJ2-7; 8 bases align to TRBD2. Trimming cost V 6 bases and J 0 bases; bases outside gene matches: 7. Germline values: CDR1 DFQATT, CDR2 SNEGSKA (reference sequence). The CDR3 is made up of 14 amino acids. The CDR3 spells CSAYSGESSYEQYF. Written as DNA, the CDR3 is TGCAGTGCATATAGCGGGGAGAGCTCCTACGAGCAGTACTTC.

This clonotype was picked up many times. The J gene is TRBJ2-1, the V gene TRBV28; possibly TRBD1 for D (6 bases). The germline gives CDR1 MDHEN, CDR2 SYDVKM. The CDR3 contains 16 residues. Trimming removed 5 bases at V and 4 bases at J, with 18 bases between. In DNA, the CDR3 is TGTGCCAGCAGTGGGATACGGGACATGGCATACAATGAGCAGTTCTTC. Encoded protein: CASSGIRDMAYNEQFF.

The rearrangement links TRBV28 to TRBJ2-2; TRBD1 aligns across 9 bases. V lost 6 bases, J lost 4 bases, and 6 bases stayed unmatched. This CDR3 contains 15 residues. Looked up from germline, CDR1 is MDHEN and CDR2 is SYDVKM. CDR3 coding DNA: TGTGCCAGCAGCCCAGGGACAGGGACCACCGGGGAGCTGTTTTTT. This sequence encodes CASSPGTGTTGELFF.

This clonotype occurred a few times. The CDR3, as DNA: TGTGCCAGCAGCTTCAGAGATGGCTACACCTTC. This translates into CASSFRDGYTF. The gene calls are TRBV7-9 and TRBJ1-2; D gene unclear. The CDR3 has 11 residues. V lost 3 bases and J lost 6, with 5 bases in between. Germline loops: CDR1 SEHNR, CDR2 FQNEAQ (reference sequence).

This clonotype was seen many times. This chain uses TRBV27 with TRBJ2-1; D call uncertain. The germline gives CDR1 MNHEY, CDR2 SMNVEV (reference sequence). The V end lost 5 bases, the J end lost 4 bases, and 12 bases lay between the germline ends. This CDR3 has 14 amino acids. For the CDR3, the DNA is TGTGCCAGCAGTGGAAAGTGGGGTTACAATGAGCAGTTCTTC. Its protein product is CASSGKWGYNEQFF.

This clonotype was seen ten or more times. The chain uses TRBV6-1 and TRBJ1-5; D perhaps matches TRBD1 (6 bases). V gave up 5 bases and J gave up 3 bases, with 14 bases separating them. Germline CDR1 reads MNHNS; CDR2 reads SASEGT. CDR3 length equals 15 residues. CDR3 in DNA: TGTGCCAGCAGTTCGAATACAGGGTACAATCAGCCCCAGCATTTT. Its protein product is CASSSNTGYNQPQHF.

This clonotype came up many times. The chain employs TRBV7-9 and TRBJ2-3; unclear D gene. V lost 0 bases and J lost 4, with 5 bases in between. This CDR3 is 13 amino acids long. Germline V gene data show CDR1 as SEHNR and CDR2 as FQNEAQ (reference sequence). In nucleotides, the CDR3 is TGTGCCAGCAGCTTAGCGATATCAGATACGCAGTATTTT. Protein product: CASSLAISDTQYF.

The V call is TRBV6-5, the J call TRBJ2-2; no clear D. Trimming took 1 base from V and 1 from J, leaving 1 base between them. Germline values: CDR1 MNHEY, CDR2 SVGAGI. This CDR3 region has 13 residues. This chain's CDR3 is CASSYLNTGELFF. The CDR3 nucleotides read TGTGCCAGCAGTTACTTGAACACCGGGGAGCTGTTTTTT.

This clonotype was counted only a few times. This chain uses TRBV15 with TRBJ1-2; D is possibly TRBD1 (5 bases). V was trimmed by 0 bases and J by 5 bases, leaving 16 bases between them. The CDR3 has 16 residues. Germline CDR1 LNHNV, CDR2 YYDKDF (reference sequence). The CDR3 loop reads CATSRDKAGRDYGYTF. As DNA, the CDR3 is TGTGCCACCAGCAGAGATAAGGCAGGCAGGGATTATGGCTACACCTTC.

This clonotype was seen at least ten times. J is TRBJ2-7 and V is TRBV28; 9 bases match TRBD1. This CDR3 is 15 amino acids long. Per the germline V gene, CDR1 is MDHEN and CDR2 is SYDVKM. J lost 1 base, V lost 6 bases, and 7 bases had no gene match. CDR3 sequence reads: CASSLQGAVSYEQYF. CDR3 DNA: TGTGCCAGCAGCCTACAGGGGGCAGTATCCTACGAGCAGTACTTC.

This clonotype was seen only a few times. This sequence joins TRBV6-5 and TRBJ2-2; maybe TRBD2 (6 bases). The germline V gene has CDR1 MNHEY and CDR2 SVGAGI. This CDR3 comprises 16 residues. Trimming pared 2 bases from V and 4 bases from J, leaving 14 bases between. The CDR3 DNA reads TGTGCCAGCAGTTACAGCCCGACTAGAGGCACCGGGGAGCTGTTTTTT. Translating gives CASSYSPTRGTGELFF.

The genes are TRBV20-1 and TRBJ1-1, with D possibly TRBD1 on 5 matching bases. This CDR3 comprises 14 residues. CDR1 and CDR2 (germline): DFQATT, SNEGSKA (reference sequence). Trimming took 1 base from V and 1 from J, leaving 10 bases between them. In DNA, the CDR3 is TGCAGTGCTAGAGCCAGGGTCAGGAACACTGAAGCTTTCTTT. It specifies CSARARVRNTEAFF.

Many counts were recorded for this clonotype. V usage is TRBV12-3 or TRBV12-4 and J usage is TRBJ1-6, with a weak D call TRBD1 (5 bases). Deletions cut 7 bases from V and 10 bases from J, with 11 bases between. The CDR3 length is 12 residues. CDR3 region: CASKSKGSPLHF. The CDR3, as DNA: TGTGCCAGCAAAAGCAAGGGGTCACCCCTCCACTTT.

This clonotype was seen a few times. The CDR3 DNA reads TGTGCCAGCAGTCCGACTAGCGGGAACACAGATACGCAGTATTTT. Translated, it gives CASSPTSGNTDTQYF. This rearrangement joins TRBV28 to TRBJ2-3; 11 bases map to TRBD2. The CDR3 is 15 amino acids. Germline V CDR1 and CDR2: MDHEN, SYDVKM. The J segment lost 2 bases and the V segment lost 5 bases, leaving 3 bases of the junction unmatched.

This clonotype was counted ten times or more. The chain's CDR3 is CASSYGDGYEQYF. The CDR3 region has the DNA TGTGCCAGCAGTTACGGGGACGGCTACGAGCAGTACTTC. The rearrangement uses TRBV6-5 and TRBJ2-7, with D perhaps being TRBD1 or TRBD2 (5 bases each). Germline CDR1 reads MNHEY; CDR2 reads SVGAGI. The CDR3 loop spans 13 amino acids. V was clipped by 2 bases and J by 3 bases, with 8 bases between them.

A few counts support this clonotype. The genes are TRBV4-2 and TRBJ2-2; weak D call: TRBD1 (5 bases). The V end lost 3 bases, the J end lost 1 base, and 9 bases lay between the germline ends. Germline V lookup: CDR1 LGHNA, CDR2 YNFKEQ. The CDR3 contains 15 residues. The CDR3 DNA sequence: TGTGCCAGCAGCCAGGCAGGGATGAACACCGGGGAGCTGTTTTTT. Translating gives CASSQAGMNTGELFF.

This clonotype was picked up many times. This chain links TRBV10-3 with TRBJ1-5; the match to TRBD1 covers 7 bases. J lost 2 bases, V lost 11 bases, and 3 bases had no gene match. Germline V gene lookup returns CDR1 ENHRY and CDR2 SYGVKD. The CDR3 contains 12 residues. The CDR3 DNA follows: TGTGCCGGGGGGACAGGCAATCAGCCCCAGCATTTT. Translation gives CAGGTGNQPQHF.